The 2 T cell receptor beta chains below come from one sample, sequenced in a study of PD-L1 blockade in urothelial cancer. TCRdb's copy holds only in-frame clones and misses some; the assay was immunoSEQ multiplex PCR. The sample carries some 84,000 clones, 87% recorded once. The sequenced sample was PBMCs, obtained around atezolizumab (anti-PD-L1) treatment. These receptor sequences come from a woman aged 70-85 years with urothelial cancer.

The rearrangement uses TRBV5-1 and TRBJ1-2, with D possibly matching TRBD1 (6 bases). This CDR3 has 14 amino acids. Trimming cost V 6 bases and J 3 bases, with 15 bases left between them. Germline assignment: CDR1 SGHRS and CDR2 YFSETQ. The CDR3 nucleotides read TGCGCCAGCACCTGGGACATCGGTTACTATGGCTACACCTTC. Its translation is CASTWDIGYYGYTF.

The rearrangement links TRBV18 to TRBJ1-1; tentative D call: TRBD1 (5 bases). V dropped 3 bases and J dropped 1 base, with 21 bases sitting between them. Germline CDR1 is KGHSH and CDR2 is LQKENI. The CDR3 loop spans 18 amino acids. This CDR3 reads CASSPGAGSVIGNTEAFF. The DNA for the CDR3 is TGTGCCAGCTCACCTGGGGCGGGGAGCGTAATTGGGAACACTGAAGCTTTCTTT.